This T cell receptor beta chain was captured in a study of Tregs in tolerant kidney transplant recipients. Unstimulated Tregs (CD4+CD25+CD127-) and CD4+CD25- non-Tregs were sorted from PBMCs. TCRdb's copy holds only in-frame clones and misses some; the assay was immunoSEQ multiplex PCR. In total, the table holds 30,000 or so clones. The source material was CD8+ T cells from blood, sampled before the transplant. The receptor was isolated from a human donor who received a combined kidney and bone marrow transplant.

CDR3 in amino acids: CASSRAATYEQYF. CDR3 DNA (partial): TGTGCCAGCAGCAGGGCAGCTACCTACGAG. The chain has TRBV6-2 or TRBV6-3 and TRBJ2-7; D possibly corresponds to TRBD1 (5 bases). From the germline J gene comes the end of the CDR3, since the read stops 3 residues before it. The V and J ends lost 6 bases and 2 bases respectively, with 11 bases between them. The CDR3 length is 13 residues. Germline V lookup: CDR1 MNHEY, CDR2 SVGEGT.